This TCR beta chain is from a study of blood T cell repertoires in COVID-19. Whole-study context: The analysed material was cDNA or gDNA that came from T cells, B-cell-depleted T cells, or PBMCs.

CDR3 length equals 15 residues. Trimming removed 5 bases from V and 4 bases from J, with 12 bases in between. The germline V gene has CDR1 SGHTA and CDR2 FQGTGA. This clone turned up a few times. Seattle patients were enrolled during active infection and followed longitudinally. The data were produced by immunoSEQ multiplex PCR, yet TCRdb's version contains in-frame clones alone and is incomplete. The sample has over 150,000 clones; roughly 85% are singletons. What was sequenced was peripheral blood. This rearrangement joins TRBV7-3 to TRBJ2-6; a weak D match, TRBD2 (5 bases). The sequence derives from an older woman with COVID-19, enrolled during active disease. Here the CDR3 reads CASSPTRGGANVLTF. The CDR3 DNA follows: TGTGCCAGCAGCCCTACCCGAGGGGGGGCCAACGTCCTGACTTTC.